This T cell receptor beta chain was profiled in a study of cytomegalovirus exposure and HLA in healthy donors (dated by TCRdb to about 2017). A note on the overall study: According to an earlier analysis of 587 of the donors, about 170 million T cells yielded some 120 million unique TCR beta sequences and about 300 Gb of sequence data. Five DR-DQ haplotypes were treated as single units for association and clustering because of strong linkage in the cohort. Donor age, sex, ethnicity and CMV serostatus were compiled alongside the repertoire data. On average, 235,054 unique TCR beta nucleotide sequences were sequenced per donor among some 420 genotyped donors of the cohort, with approximately 18% of those sequences being non-productive. In a later analysis, previously published TCR beta repertoires from about 670 donors were re-analyzed and high-resolution HLA genotyping was added so that TCR occurrence patterns could be studied. The study aimed to test whether cataloging public T cell receptors could reveal signatures of past pathogen exposure. All discovery cohort repertoires had been generated on a single sequencing platform. Genome-wide SNP genotypes for about 60% of the roughly 700 donors were used in a later genetic analysis, which treated that subset as a discovery cohort. Class I and class II HLA loci were covered by the typing at four-digit resolution. In addition to the first cohort of 666 subjects, a separate validation cohort of over 90 different subjects was used. Around 300 gigabases of sequencing data and approximately 84 million unique TCR sequences were included in an early release covering several hundred HLA-typed donors. The study combined high-throughput TCR immunosequencing, statistical association of individual TCRs with disease status, and machine learning to predict cytomegalovirus infection status. The T cell repertoires of about 700 subjects were profiled by immunosequencing and related to cytomegalovirus serostatus. The number of typed donors differed by locus: roughly 629-640 for A, B, C, DRB1 and DQB1; 522 for DQA1; roughly 600 for DPA1; and around 450 for DPB1. The later analysis used no new phenotypic data to find candidate immune exposures, relying instead on TCR beta sequences and their occurrence across donors. The genetic ancestry cluster associated with self-reported Caucasian donors included around 76% of the approximately 430 genotyped donors. An earlier analysis of around 580 of the donors used high-throughput TCR beta sequencing to judge whether each TCR beta V gene segment behaved as functional or pseudogenic. The investigation overall reported the following: Cytomegalovirus status was reported to be diagnosed by the classifier with high specificity and sensitivity in both the original and validation cohorts. According to a later genetic analysis, donors in an Asian-associated ancestry cluster had fewer N-insertions in productive TCRs than the approximately 630-donor mean. The 87-base-pair reads could not distinguish some IMGT-functional V segments, including TRBV6-2 and TRBV6-3, so those segments were excluded. The earlier analysis of some 560 of the donors excluded roughly 16 rarely observed V segments, including chromosome 9 orphons, because counts were too low. An association between a missense DCLRE1C variant and V-gene and J-gene trimming of TCR beta chains was found in a later genetic analysis and replicated in an independent cohort. Linkage disequilibrium might explain the correlated functional status among segregating V segments, but an unknown experimental factor could not be ruled out. In an earlier analysis of fewer than 700 of the donors, most TCR beta V segments appeared in productive rearrangements about 87% or about 30% of the time, broadly matching IMGT annotations. Sequencing depth was assumed to be roughly uniform across donors in the presence/absence analyses, though that assumption may not hold. A cluster of highly shared sequence variants was judged likely to be a technical artifact of the sequencing pipeline. According to a later analysis, most CMV-associated TCR beta chains appeared to be HLA-restricted, and the HLA associations seemed to be driven largely by CMV exposure. It was suggested by the authors that the approach could potentially be generalized to other disease states and immunological phenotypes. A further reported finding was that TCR beta sequences accurately predicted the HLA-A and HLA-B alleles for most subjects in the first cohort. Most TCR sequences were seen in very few donors, while some public TCRs were found in many individuals. When HLA alleles, especially DR and DQ, strongly co-occurred, TCR associations were difficult to assign to individual alleles. In a later analysis, several top co-occurrence clusters were reported to appear linked to parvovirus B19, influenza, CMV and Epstein-Barr virus. In the study, approximately 160 TCR beta chains were listed as associated with cytomegalovirus. A later analysis found that HLA-associated TCR beta chains were more clonally expanded and had lower generation probabilities than equally common non-associated chains. At a false discovery rate of 0.05, a later analysis linked 16,951 TCR beta sequences to specific HLA alleles. HLA typing was unavailable for some donors at each locus, so association tests used only the typed subset. In vitro tests confirmed that three of the cytomegalovirus-associated TCR beta chains recognize cytomegalovirus antigens. Immune exposure information for the cohort was limited to CMV serostatus. This cohort had only TCR beta chains sequenced, and the lack of alpha or paired-chain data limited which features could be detected. A later analysis found that TCR association rates varied across HLA loci, with DRB1 alleles showing the most associated TCRs and HLA-C alleles the fewest.

Trimming removed 7 bases from V and 6 bases from J; the gene matches leave 3 bases unexplained. In the germline V gene, CDR1 corresponds to MNHEY and CDR2 to SVGAGI. The CDR3 holds 13 amino acids from the cysteine to the phenylalanine. Just CDR3 DNA is preserved here, 39 bases in frame from base 1. The cohort was made up of approximately 700 healthy bone marrow donors. All cohort members were sampled while nominally healthy, although unrecorded immune exposures were likely present. Of the 700 or so cohort members, just under 300 had a positive CMV serostatus and just over 350 had a negative one, while no CMV serostatus was recorded for the donor. A peripheral blood sample was collected from each donor, and TCR beta sequencing was performed on peripheral blood mononuclear cells. Genomic DNA was extracted from the blood cell samples with the Qiagen DNeasy Blood Extraction Kit. Notes on this clone: Its antigen has not been determined. Per-nucleotide qualities are absent, and no much larger clonotype sits a single base away.

Library preparation employed the immunoSEQ multiplex PCR assay. The multiplex PCR relied on a mix of 60 forward primers for TCR Vbeta segments and 13 reverse primers for TCR Jbeta segments. A multiplex PCR assay on genomic DNA amplified the CDR3 region of rearranged TCR beta genes. The amplified TCR beta libraries were sequenced on the Illumina HiSeq System as 87-base-pair reads. From the authors' description of their analysis: A later analysis counted some 80 million unique TCR beta chains across the 550 to 700 repertoires, and roughly 11 million of these chains were shared by at least two donors. A nearest-neighbor algorithm error-corrected the raw reads and collapsed the reads into unique sequences, merging closely related sequences to remove PCR and sequencing errors. To assign V, D and J gene segments, CDR3 sequences were aligned to IMGT reference sequences. Each retained sequence needed at least a six-nucleotide match to both a V gene segment and a J gene segment. A rearrangement was called productive if the CDR3 had no stop codons and remained in frame with V and J, and every other rearrangement was called non-productive. CDR3 was defined according to IMGT convention as the region running from the second conserved V-encoded cysteine to the conserved J-encoded phenylalanine. In an earlier analysis of around 640 of the donors, sequences lacking an unambiguous match to a single V gene segment were excluded. An earlier analysis of a few hundred of the donors called V segments functional above 56.7% productive rearrangements and segregating when the between-donor standard deviation exceeded 5%. A statistical classification framework was built for diagnosing cytomegalovirus status from the catalog of TCR beta chain sequences. In a later analysis, TCR nucleotide sequences were compared against IMGT/GENE-DB human TR gene sequences so that V and J genes could be assigned. The TCRdist pipeline was used in a later analysis to assign CDR3 sequences and most-parsimonious VDJ recombination scenarios. In a later analysis, every TCR beta chain was defined by the combination of its CDR3 amino acid sequence and its V-gene family, and reads without a unique V-gene family were dropped. A later analysis removed roughly 590 highly shared, low-generation-probability nucleotide sequences to deal with suspected cross-contamination and a sequencing artifact. For each public chain, a later analysis derived a clonal expansion index from normalized ranks of inferred template counts within each repertoire. Generation probabilities in a later analysis came from a VDJ recombination model fitted to out-of-frame rearrangements, and those results were checked against IGoR. Hypergeometric tests were used in a later analysis to score TCR-TCR, TCR-HLA and TCR-CMV co-occurrence, with a repertoire-size bias correction applied to the TCR pairs. A later analysis estimated false discovery rates by permuting HLA or CMV assignments 20 times. In a later analysis, co-occurring TCRs were grouped using DBSCAN, with TCRdist sequence similarity added in when clustering inside HLA-allele-positive subsets. Repertoires with fewer than 30,000 or more than 120,000 public chains were left out of co-occurrence clustering, as were about 5 repertoires with anomalous nucleotide sharing. This immuneACCESS table, as held by TCRdb, lists in-frame sequences with V and J called but not all clones. Of the missing ones, under half trace to an unresolved V gene in checked studies; the others have no known cause. From that table come the V and J calls and clone size; the DNA was used to work out D and trimming. Here the sample has some 150,000 clones; 70% to 80% occur a single time. Around 3.2% of the sample belongs to the ten largest clones.

The rearrangement combines TRBV6-5 with TRBJ2-1; TRBD2 fits 10 bases in the junction. This receptor was taken from a human donor in good health. The sequenced material came from PBMCs. CDR3 reads: CASKASGGNEQFF. The DNA reads TGTGCCAGCAAGGCTAGCGGGGGCAATGAGCAGTTCTTC.